The subject of this entry is one TCR beta chain. This clone was seen a single time. Its antigen target is currently unknown. Per-base quality was not reported, and no clone a single base away is much larger than it. The donors were healthy, HIV-negative adults who had no recently reported acute infections or vaccinations. All donors were Caucasian adults living in Nashville, Tennessee, USA. Magnetic negative selection was used to enrich CD4+ T cells, after which naive cells were positively selected on CD45RA and the negative fraction became the memory subset. Blood was obtained by leukapheresis, after which PBMCs were separated by Ficoll-Histopaque density gradient centrifugation and cryopreserved in liquid nitrogen vapor phase. Purity and quantity of every magnetically sorted T cell population were checked by analytical flow cytometry. Each sorted fraction had its genomic DNA isolated and then quantified by UV absorbance on a Nanodrop 2000c.

Using the deep immunoSEQ assay, multiplex PCR amplified TCR CDR3 regions from genomic DNA. Extracted genomic DNA from each cell subset was distributed evenly across all wells of several immunoSEQ 96-well plates, and each plate was treated as a replicate. For sorted subsets, each replicate PCR was loaded with 150 to 250 ng genomic DNA, equivalent to approximately 27,000 T cell genomes. The purified libraries were quantified using a Qubit 3.0 fluorometer, sized with a Bioanalyzer 2100, and then quantified again using the KAPA Library Quantification kit. Every immunoSEQ 96-well plate was sequenced on a dedicated single-read 150-cycle Illumina NextSeq 550 flow cell. On the authors' methods: The immunoSEQ output contained only junctional sequences without quality scores, so filtering could not match that applied to full-length reads. To assign V/J genes and CDR3, sequences were annotated against IMGT germline references using PyIR, a Python wrapper for IgBLAST v1.9. Reads with weak V/J assignments (E-value above 1e-6), missing CDR3, stop codons, out-of-frame junctions, or ambiguous translated residues were removed. V3J clonotypes were defined by identical inferred V gene, J gene, and CDR3 amino acid sequence. Percentage overlap between repertoires was computed as shared unique clonotypes divided by the size of the smaller repertoire. RTK rarefaction, the Chao1 estimator, and Recon v2.1 estimates of unobserved clonotypes were used to assess repertoire richness. Generation probabilities for all TCRbeta clonotypes obtained by the gDNA method from a few donors were computed using OLGA. TCRdb provides this immuneACCESS table in a form limited to in-frame rearrangements. Some clones are lacking; in checked studies, under half of them reflect an unresolved V gene, and why the rest are absent is not known. D and trimming come from the DNA, and the V and J calls and clone size come from that table. The sample records some 2.3 million clones, more than 80% of which are singletons. The top ten clones comprise about 0.39% of the sample.

This sample was taken from a study of shared clonotypes between healthy human individuals (dated by TCRdb to 2020 to 2022). For the study in its entirety: The cohort included three men and a couple of women between 18 and 49 years of age. For each donor, CD4 naive and CD4 memory were each given three plates, CD8 naive was given two plates, and CD8 memory was given one plate. To estimate repertoire size and how much clonotype sharing occurs between individuals, the study deeply sequenced the blood TCR repertoires of roughly 5 healthy adults. Different laboratories and diverse techniques were used to prepare libraries and sequence TCR repertoires, to increase sequencing depth and limit assay-specific biases. Between about 0.9 and 10 billion PBMCs per donor were obtained by leukapheresis.

Findings and caveats that apply to the study as a whole: Even with the large sequencing depth, rarefaction of the sorted-subset datasets indicated that sequencing was incomplete. Pairwise subsampling led to the expectation that sequencing depth would affect the degree of clonotype sharing among donors. Naive subsets generally had larger estimated clonotype richness than memory subsets. Only blood was sampled, and tissue TCR repertoires likely differ from those in blood. Across four donors, around 5% of naive CD4, 3.5% of naive CD8, under 2.5% of memory CD4, and approximately 0.4% of memory CD8 clonotypes were shared. Compared with non-shared clonotypes, clonotypes shared by all four sorted-subset donors had higher generation probabilities. The genetic and exposure-history diversity represented was limited by the small number of donors.

V is reduced by 5 bases and J by 2 bases, leaving a spacing of 13 bases between them. From the germline V gene (reference sequence), CDR1 is LNHDA and CDR2 is SQIVND. The CDR3 has 15 amino acids, counting the end cysteine and phenylalanine. Only CDR3 DNA remains: 45 bases, in frame from the first base. What was sequenced was naive CD4+ T cells from PBMCs. In light of the paper, this sample's cell subset or site label describes: CD45RA+ positively selected. This TCR was recovered from a man in his late teens or twenties in good health. Some clones in this sample may be carry-over from other donors' samples. The V and J genes are TRBV19 and TRBJ1-5; the D segment could be TRBD1, given 5 matching bases. CDR3 region: CASSSLGGGNQPQHF. The nucleotide sequence reads as follows: TGTGCCAGTAGTTCACTGGGAGGGGGCAATCAGCCCCAGCATTTT.